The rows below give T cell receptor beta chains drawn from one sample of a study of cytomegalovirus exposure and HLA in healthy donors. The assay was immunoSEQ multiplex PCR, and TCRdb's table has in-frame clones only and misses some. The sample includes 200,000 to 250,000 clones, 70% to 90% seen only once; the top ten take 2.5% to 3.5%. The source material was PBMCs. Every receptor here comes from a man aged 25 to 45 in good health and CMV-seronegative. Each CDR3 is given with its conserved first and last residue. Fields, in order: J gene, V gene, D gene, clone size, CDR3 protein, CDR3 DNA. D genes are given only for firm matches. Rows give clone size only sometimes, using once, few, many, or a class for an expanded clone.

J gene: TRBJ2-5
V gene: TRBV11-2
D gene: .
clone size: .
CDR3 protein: CASTGRETQYF
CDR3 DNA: TGTGCCAGCACAGGGCGGGAGACCCAGTACTTC

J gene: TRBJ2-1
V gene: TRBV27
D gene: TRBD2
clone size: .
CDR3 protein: CASSPWTSGGGEQFF
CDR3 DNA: TGTGCCAGCAGTCCGTGGACTAGCGGGGGTGGAGAGCAGTTCTTC

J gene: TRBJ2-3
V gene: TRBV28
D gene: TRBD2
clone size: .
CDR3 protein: CASSSPGTSGGSTDTQYF
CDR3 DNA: TGTGCCAGCAGTTCCCCGGGGACTAGCGGGGGTAGCACAGATACGCAGTATTTT

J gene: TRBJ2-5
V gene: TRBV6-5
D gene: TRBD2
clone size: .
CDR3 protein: CASSYSTSGGQETQYF
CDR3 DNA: TGTGCCAGCAGTTACTCAACTAGCGGGGGGCAAGAGACCCAGTACTTC

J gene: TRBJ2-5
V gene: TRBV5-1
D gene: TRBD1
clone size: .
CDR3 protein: CASSLLTGTQETQYF
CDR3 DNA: TGCGCCAGCAGCTTGTTGACAGGGACCCAAGAGACCCAGTACTTC

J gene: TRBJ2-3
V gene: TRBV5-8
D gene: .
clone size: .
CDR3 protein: CASAKAGIDTQYF
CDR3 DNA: TGTGCCAGCGCCAAGGCGGGGATAGATACGCAGTATTTT

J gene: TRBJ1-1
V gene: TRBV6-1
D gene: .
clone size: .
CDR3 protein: CATYLRGRGTEAFF
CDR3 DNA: TGTGCCACCTACCTGCGTGGAAGGGGGACTGAAGCTTTCTTT

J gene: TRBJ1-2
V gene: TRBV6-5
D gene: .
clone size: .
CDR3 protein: CASSRDIGANYGYTF
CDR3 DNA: TGTGCCAGCAGTCGCGACATAGGGGCCAACTATGGCTACACCTTC

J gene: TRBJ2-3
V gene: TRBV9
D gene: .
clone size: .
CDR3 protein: CASSVSWARTDTQYF
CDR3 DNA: TGTGCCAGCAGCGTATCATGGGCCCGCACAGATACGCAGTATTTT

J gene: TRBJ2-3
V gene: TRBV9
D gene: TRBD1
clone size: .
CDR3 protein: CASSVEGQGADTQYF
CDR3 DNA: TGTGCCAGCAGCGTAGAGGGACAGGGGGCAGATACGCAGTATTTT

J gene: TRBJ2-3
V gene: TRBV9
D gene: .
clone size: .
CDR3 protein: CASSADRVTRSTDTQYF
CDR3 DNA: TGTGCCAGCAGCGCAGATCGGGTTACAAGAAGCACAGATACGCAGTATTTT

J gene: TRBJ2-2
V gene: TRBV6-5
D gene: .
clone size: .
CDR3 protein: CASSYGGAGELFF
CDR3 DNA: TGTGCCAGCAGTTACGGGGGCGCCGGGGAGCTGTTTTTT

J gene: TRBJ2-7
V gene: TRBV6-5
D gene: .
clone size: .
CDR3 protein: CASRRAGYEQYF
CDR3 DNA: TGTGCCAGCAGACGAGCCGGCTACGAGCAGTACTTC

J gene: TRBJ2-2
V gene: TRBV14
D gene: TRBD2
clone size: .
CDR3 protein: CASSQLGLADTGELFF
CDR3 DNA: TGTGCCAGCAGCCAATTAGGACTAGCCGACACCGGGGAGCTGTTTTTT

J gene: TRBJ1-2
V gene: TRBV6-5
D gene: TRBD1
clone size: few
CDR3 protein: CASSPDRVVGDGYTF
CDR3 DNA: TGTGCCAGCAGCCCGGACAGGGTGGTTGGCGATGGCTACACCTTC

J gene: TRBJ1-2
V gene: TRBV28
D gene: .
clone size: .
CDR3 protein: CASSLSQGPYGYTF
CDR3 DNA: TGTGCCAGCAGTTTATCCCAGGGCCCCTATGGCTACACCTTC

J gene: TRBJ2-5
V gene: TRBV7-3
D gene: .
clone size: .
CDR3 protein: CASSPLPRDRWYQETQYF
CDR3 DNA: TGTGCCAGCAGCCCCCTACCCCGTGACAGGTGGTACCAAGAGACCCAGTACTTC

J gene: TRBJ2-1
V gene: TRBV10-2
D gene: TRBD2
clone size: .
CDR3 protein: CASATSGGPGYNEQFF
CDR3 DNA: TGCGCCAGCGCGACTAGCGGGGGGCCGGGCTATAATGAGCAGTTCTTC

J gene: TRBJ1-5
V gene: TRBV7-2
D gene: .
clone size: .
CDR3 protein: CASSLGGERGQPQHF
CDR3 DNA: TGTGCCAGCAGCTTAGGGGGAGAGCGTGGTCAGCCCCAGCATTTT

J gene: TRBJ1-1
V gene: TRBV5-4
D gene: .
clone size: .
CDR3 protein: CASSSGERPNTEAFF
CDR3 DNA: TGTGCCAGCAGCTCCGGGGAACGACCGAACACTGAAGCTTTCTTT

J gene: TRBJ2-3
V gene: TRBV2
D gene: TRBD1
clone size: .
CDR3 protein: CATARGTGGTDTQYF
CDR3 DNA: TGTGCCACGGCACGTGGGACAGGGGGGACAGATACGCAGTATTTT

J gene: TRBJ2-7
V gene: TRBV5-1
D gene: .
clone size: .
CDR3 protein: CASSLAAGVLREQYF
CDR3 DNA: TGCGCCAGCAGCTTGGCGGCAGGGGTCCTCCGGGAGCAGTACTTC